This T cell receptor beta chain was obtained from a study of T cells in Graves' hyperthyroidism and ophthalmopathy. The wider study: At the time of initial diagnosis and before any treatment, peripheral blood was collected.

Germline V gene sequence: CDR1 DFQATT, CDR2 SNEGSKA (reference sequence). The CDR3 totals 14 residues. Trimming took 0 bases from V and 8 from J; bases not matched to a gene: 4. This clonotype occurred many times. In the ophthalmopathy cohort, Clinical Activity Score was at least 3, NOSPECS grade at least 4, and duration under 3 months. RNA transcripts were the template for amplifying TCR beta CDR3 regions. First-round RT-PCR with HTBI primers amplified the TCR CDR3 region. TCRdb fed the multiplex PCR reads into MiXCR, producing one record per CDR3 protein. The sample lists 490,000 or so distinct CDR3 sequences, just under 20% occurring once.

This clonotype was sampled from a man aged 40-50 years with Graves' ophthalmopathy. The chain uses TRBV20-1 and TRBJ1-4; 9 bases agree with TRBD1. The sample comprised blood. The CDR3: CSARDPGQGEKLFF. The CDR3 DNA reads TGCAGTGCTAGAGATCCCGGACAGGGGGAAAAACTGTTTTTT.